Each of the 29 T cell receptor beta chains below was sequenced from the same sample in a study of shared T cell receptors in the human thymus. Sequenced by immunoSEQ multiplex PCR; TCRdb stores in-frame clones only, minus some. This sample has approximately 760,000 clones, with 80% to 90% found just once. Another study also made use of these data, one on human thymus T cells.

The sequencing input was thymocytes. The receptors were gathered from a girl less than two years old with a congenital heart defect.

The V call is TRBV28, the J call TRBJ1-2; tentative D call: TRBD1 (6 bases). Looked up from germline, CDR1 is MDHEN and CDR2 is SYDVKM. The CDR3 spans 16 residues. With 6 bases removed from V and 1 base from J, the gap between germline ends came to 18 bases. The DNA for the CDR3 is TGTGCCAGCAGCTATGACCCGGGACAAAGTAACTATGGCTACACCTTC. Encoded protein: CASSYDPGQSNYGYTF.

The CDR3 sequence: CASSPNHLRVKNSPLHF. Here the CDR3 DNA reads TGTGCCAGTAGTCCCAATCACCTCAGGGTAAAGAATTCACCCCTCCACTTT. This chain uses TRBV19 with TRBJ1-6; tentative D call: TRBD1 (5 bases). Trimming pared 5 bases from V and 7 bases from J, leaving 21 bases between. Germline-derived CDR1 and CDR2 are LNHDA and SQIVND (reference sequence). The CDR3 is 17 residues long.

This rearrangement joins TRBV5-1 to TRBJ2-6, with TRBD2 matching 8 bases. This CDR3 has 18 residues. V shed 2 bases, J shed 0 bases, and the junction held 7 bases outside the gene matches. Germline-derived CDR1 and CDR2 are SGHRS and YFSETQ. CDR3 sequence: CASSFPGGTTSGANVLTF. The CDR3 DNA reads TGCGCCAGCAGCTTCCCGGGAGGGACGACCTCTGGGGCCAACGTCCTGACTTTC. Looking up the rest from reference TRBV5-1 and TRBJ2-6 gives the full variable domain: KAGVTQTPRYLIKTRGQQVTLSCSPISGHRSVSWYQQTPGQGLQFLFEYFSETQRNKGNFPGRFSGRQFSNSRSEMNVSTLELGDSALYLCASSFPGGTTSGANVLTFGAGSRLTVL.

The genes are TRBV11-2 and TRBJ1-3, with 7 bases lining up with TRBD1. Germline V gene data show CDR1 as SGHAT and CDR2 as FQNNGV. V shed 5 bases and J 4 bases; nucleotides not matched to a gene: 2. The CDR3 is 13 amino acids. CDR3 in amino acids: CASSPTGGNTIYF. For the CDR3, the DNA is TGTGCCAGCAGCCCGACAGGGGGAAACACCATATATTTT.

The sample holds a few counts of this clone. Written as DNA, the CDR3 is TGCGCCAGCAGCCAAGATGAGGTCCAAGAGACCCAGTACTTC. Its protein product is CASSQDEVQETQYF. This rearrangement joins TRBV4-3 to TRBJ2-5, with unresolved D. The V end was cut by 0 bases, the J end by 1 base, with 6 bases between. The CDR3 extends over 14 amino acids. Germline lookup yields CDR1 LGHNA and CDR2 YSLEER.

The rearrangement links TRBV6-5 to TRBJ1-4, with D perhaps TRBD1 (5 bases). The CDR3 consists of 15 residues. The germline V gene has CDR1 MNHEY and CDR2 SVGAGI. Trimming cost V 6 bases and J 1 base, with 12 bases left between them. The CDR3 bases are TGTGCCAGCAGACCACCGGGGGGAACTAATGAAAAACTGTTTTTT. Protein sequence: CASRPPGGTNEKLFF.

This chain connects TRBV5-5 to TRBJ2-3; 9 bases are shared with TRBD2. CDR1 is SGHKS and CDR2 is YYEKEE in the germline V gene (reference sequence). The CDR3 covers 19 residues. Germline trimming cut 1 base from V and 3 bases from J; bases unmatched to any gene: 15. The CDR3 reads CASSLFIAGGPKSTDTQYF. DNA for the CDR3: TGTGCCAGCAGCTTGTTCATCGCGGGGGGGCCGAAATCGACAGATACGCAGTATTTT. The whole variable domain, filled in from reference TRBV5-5 and TRBJ2-3, reads DAGVTQSPTHLIKTRGQQVTLRCSPISGHKSVSWYQQVLGQGPQFIFQYYEKEERGRGNFPDRFSARQFPNYSSELNVNALLLGDSALYLCASSLFIAGGPKSTDTQYFGPGTRLTVL.

The chain joins TRBV28 to TRBJ1-1; D might be TRBD1 (6 bases). Germline assignment: CDR1 MDHEN and CDR2 SYDVKM. V was pared by 4 bases and J by 1 base, with 16 bases between. This CDR3 has 16 amino acids. CDR3 bases: TGTGCCAGCAGTTCACGGTGGGGGCGCCGGAACACTGAAGCTTTCTTT. This translates into CASSSRWGRRNTEAFF.

The chain recombines TRBV4-1 with TRBJ2-7; a possible D gene is TRBD1 (6 bases). Trimming pared 4 bases from V and 2 bases from J, leaving 15 bases between. The CDR3 length is 15 residues. Per the germline V gene, CDR1 is MGHRA and CDR2 is YSYEKL. This chain's CDR3 is CASSRIRRGTYEQYF. DNA for the CDR3: TGCGCCAGCAGCCGGATACGCAGGGGAACCTACGAGCAGTACTTC.

This chain connects TRBV5-4 to TRBJ1-1; D is perhaps TRBD1 (5 bases). This CDR3 has 15 amino acids. Trimming removed 1 base from V and 9 bases from J, with 19 bases in between. CDR1 SGHNT and CDR2 YYREEE come from the germline V gene (reference sequence). Here the CDR3 reads CASSLYLRAGPQAFF. As DNA, the CDR3 is TGTGCCAGCAGCTTGTATCTTAGGGCAGGGCCACAAGCTTTCTTT.

This chain uses TRBV19 with TRBJ2-7, with a weak D call TRBD2 (6 bases). V lost 3 bases, J lost 7 bases, and 19 bases lay in between. This CDR3 contains 15 residues. Germline assignment: CDR1 LNHDA and CDR2 SQIVND (reference sequence). The CDR3 reads CASSMIPEEGNEQYF. DNA of the CDR3: TGTGCCAGTAGTATGATCCCGGAGGAGGGGAATGAGCAGTACTTC.

This rearrangement joins TRBV2 to TRBJ2-1, with D possibly TRBD2 on 5 matching bases. V dropped 6 bases and J dropped 11 bases, with 11 bases sitting between them. Germline V lookup: CDR1 SNHLY, CDR2 FYNNEI. The CDR3 loop spans 11 amino acids. The CDR3 DNA is TGTGCCAGCAGGCGGGCCTATAAGCAGTTCTTC. This gives the protein CASRRAYKQFF.

This clone was recorded a few times. The chain uses TRBV9 and TRBJ2-1, with 9 bases identical to TRBD2. Germline assignment: CDR1 SGDLS and CDR2 YYNGEE. J gave up 3 bases and V 4 bases, and 8 bases lay outside the gene matches. The CDR3 is 16 amino acids. CDR3 sequence: CASSSSQRGDYNEQFF. The CDR3 coding sequence is TGTGCCAGCAGCTCCTCCCAGCGGGGGGACTACAATGAGCAGTTCTTC.

This clone was detected a few times. The J gene is TRBJ1-6, the V gene TRBV7-2; D remains unclear. The V gene's germline CDR1 is SGHTA and CDR2 FQGNSA. V was trimmed by 1 base and J by 9 bases, leaving 19 bases between them. CDR3 length equals 17 residues. For the CDR3, the DNA is TGTGCCAGCAGCTTAGAAGTCGAGGGCAGATCGCGTTCACCCCTCCACTTT. This translates into CASSLEVEGRSRSPLHF.

CDR3 DNA sequence: TGTGCCAGCCAGGGGGATGGGGGTACCCTGTTCTTC. Its protein product is CASQGDGGTLFF. The V call is TRBV2, the J call TRBJ2-1, with 7 positions matching TRBD1. The ends lost 8 bases at V and 15 bases at J; junction bases unmatched: 13. Per germline, CDR1 SNHLY and CDR2 FYNNEI. This CDR3 comprises 12 residues.

The V gene is TRBV28, the J gene TRBJ2-5; tentatively, D is TRBD1 (6 bases). The J call may be in error: the DNA end matches TRBJ2-7 better. The CDR3 consists of 16 residues. CDR1 and CDR2 (germline): MDHEN, SYDVKM. Written as DNA, the CDR3 is TGTGCCAGCAGTTTATCCTTTCGGGACACGTCCTACGAGCAGTACTTC. Translation: CASSLSFRDTSYEQYF.

This sequence joins TRBV18 and TRBJ1-1, with 9 bases fitting TRBD1. From germline, CDR1 is KGHSH and CDR2 LQKENI. Trimming cost V 6 bases and J 3 bases; bases outside gene matches: 8. The CDR3 totals 15 residues. The CDR3 region has the DNA TGTGCCAGCTCTTCCGGGACAGGGATTCACACTGAAGCTTTCTTT. Protein product: CASSSGTGIHTEAFF. The entire variable domain, with the rest obtained from reference TRBV18 and TRBJ1-1, is as follows: NAGVMQNPRHLVRRRGQEARLRCSPMKGHSHVYWYRQLPEEGLKFMVYLQKENIIDESGMPKERFSAEFPKEGPSILRIQQVVRGDSAAYFCASSSGTGIHTEAFFGQGTRLTVV.

V usage is TRBV5-1 and J usage is TRBJ1-1, with D perhaps TRBD1 (5 bases). Germline CDR1 is SGHRS and CDR2 is YFSETQ. There are 14 residues in the CDR3. Between the trimmed V and J ends, which lost 9 bases and 0 bases, there was a span of 15 bases. In DNA form, the CDR3 reads TGCGCCACCTCGCAAGGGGTTTTGAACACTGAAGCTTTCTTT. Protein product: CATSQGVLNTEAFF.

The CDR3 nucleotides are TGTGCCAGCAGCTTATGGCCAGAGCAGTTCTTC. The encoded protein is CASSLWPEQFF. V and J are TRBV11-2 and TRBJ2-1; D remains ambiguous. The CDR3 is 11 residues long. V lost 2 bases and J 10 bases, leaving 6 bases between the germline ends. Germline CDR1 and CDR2: SGHAT and FQNNGV.

This chain uses TRBV6-1 with TRBJ1-5; D ambiguous. CDR1 and CDR2 (germline): MNHNS, SASEGT. The CDR3 contains 13 residues. Trimming removed 4 bases from V and 4 bases from J, with 8 bases in between. The CDR3 loop reads CASSGGWNQPQHF. As DNA, the CDR3 is TGTGCCAGCAGTGGAGGGTGGAATCAGCCCCAGCATTTT.

The chain uses TRBV6-5 and TRBJ2-7; D gene ambiguous. Germline CDR1 and CDR2: MNHEY and SVGAGI. Trimming stripped 4 bases from V and 6 bases from J, with 10 bases between. There are 12 residues in the CDR3. Here the CDR3 reads CASSSIGREQYF. CDR3 coding DNA: TGTGCCAGCAGTTCGATTGGGCGCGAGCAGTACTTC.

This clone was counted only a few times. The CDR3 bases are TGTGCCAGCAGCTTCTCCGGGACAGGGAACACAGATACGCAGTATTTT. Amino acids: CASSFSGTGNTDTQYF. V is TRBV7-2 and J is TRBJ2-3, with TRBD1 identical over 9 bases. The CDR3 contains 16 residues. Germline V gene sequence: CDR1 SGHTA, CDR2 FQGNSA. V gave up 3 bases and J gave up 2 bases; unmatched junction bases: 6.

This clone was counted between two and nine times. The J gene is TRBJ2-2, the V gene TRBV4-2; TRBD2 matches at 8 bases. The J segment lost 7 bases and the V segment lost 0 bases, leaving 7 bases of the junction unmatched. CDR1 is LGHNA, CDR2 YNFKEQ, per germline. The CDR3 is 16 residues long. The DNA of the CDR3 is TGTGCCAGCAGCCAAGATCCGGGGGGGCCTATCGGGGAGCTGTTTTTT. Translation: CASSQDPGGPIGELFF.

This sequence joins TRBV7-9 and TRBJ1-4, with 9 bases aligning to TRBD1. From germline, CDR1 is SEHNR and CDR2 FQNEAQ (reference sequence). Trimming at V came to 5 bases and at J to 6 bases, leaving 4 bases not matched to a gene. This CDR3 comprises 14 residues. Here the CDR3 reads CASSPRQGDEKLFF. CDR3 sequence (DNA): TGTGCCAGCAGCCCGCGACAGGGGGATGAAAAACTGTTTTTT.

The rearrangement joins TRBV7-9 to TRBJ1-1; 8 bases match TRBD1. Germline lookup yields CDR1 SEHNR and CDR2 FQNEAQ (reference sequence). With 6 bases clipped from V and 6 bases from J, the junction kept 12 bases outside the gene matches. The CDR3 is 15 residues long. The CDR3 DNA is TGTGCCAGCAGACCCAACCCCAACAGGGGGTCTGAAGCTTTCTTT. It yields the protein CASRPNPNRGSEAFF.

V gene TRBV5-1 combines with J gene TRBJ1-2, with unresolved D. The CDR3 has 16 residues. The germline gives CDR1 SGHRS, CDR2 YFSETQ. V gave up 0 bases and J gave up 9 bases, with 21 bases separating them. The CDR3 spells CASSLVEDPPWRSYTF. CDR3 bases: TGCGCCAGCAGCTTGGTGGAGGACCCCCCTTGGCGGAGCTACACCTTC.

With respect to this clone: One junction end disagrees with the germline gene, perhaps due to a read error. The sample holds other DNA sequences that translate to the same CDR3. This chain connects TRBV4-3 to TRBJ2-7; no reliable D call. The CDR3 extends over 16 amino acids. CDR1 is LGHNA, CDR2 YSLEER, per germline. In DNA, the CDR3 is TGCGCCAGCAGTCAAGGGTTTAGCACACCTTCCTACGAGCAGTACTTC. This translates into CASSQGFSTPSYEQYF.

The chain joins TRBV2 to TRBJ1-3; D perhaps matches TRBD1 (6 bases). Trimming shortened V by 8 bases and J by 4 bases, and 12 bases separated the two germline ends. CDR3 size: 13 residues. CDR1 and CDR2 from the germline V gene are SNHLY and FYNNEI. The CDR3 region has the DNA TGTGCCAGCCTGCAGGGGTCGGGAAACACCATATATTTT. This translates into CASLQGSGNTIYF.

J is TRBJ2-5 and V is TRBV6-1; D remains unclear. The DNA end favors TRBJ2-7, so the J call may be wrong. CDR1 is MNHNS and CDR2 is SASEGT in the germline V gene. The CDR3 is made up of 18 amino acids. The CDR3 loop reads CASSENGSEQLFSYEQYF. The CDR3 coding sequence is TGTGCCAGCAGTGAAAATGGCTCGGAACAGCTGTTCTCCTACGAGCAGTACTTC.